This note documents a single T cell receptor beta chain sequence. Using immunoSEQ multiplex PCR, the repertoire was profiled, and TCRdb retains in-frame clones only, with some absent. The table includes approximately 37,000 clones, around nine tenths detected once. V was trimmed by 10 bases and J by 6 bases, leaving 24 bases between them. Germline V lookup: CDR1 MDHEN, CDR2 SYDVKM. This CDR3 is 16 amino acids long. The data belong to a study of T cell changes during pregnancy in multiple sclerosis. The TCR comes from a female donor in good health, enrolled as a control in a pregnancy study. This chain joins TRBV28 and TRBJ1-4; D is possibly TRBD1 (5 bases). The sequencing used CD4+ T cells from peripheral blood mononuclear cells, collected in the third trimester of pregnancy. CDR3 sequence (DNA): TGTGCCACCAACAGTTGGGGGGGTTTGGGGGATGAAAAACTGTTTTTT. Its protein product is CATNSWGGLGDEKLFF.